This is a list of T cell receptor beta chains from one sample in a study of breast tumors, draining lymph nodes, adjacent tissues. TCRdb independently ran MiXCR on the multiplex PCR reads; one entry per CDR3 protein. The table records some 150,000 distinct CDR3 sequences, around 20% of them present only once. The sequencing input was axillary lymph node tissue. The receptors originated from a female donor with breast cancer. Some clones in this sample may be carry-over from other donors' samples. Each CDR3 is given with its conserved first and last residue. A D gene is named only where the DNA matches it firmly. Rows may omit the clone size; those that give it use once, few, many or a size class.

>TRBD1|many|TRBV7-7|TRBJ2-5
TGTGCTAGCAGCTTAGGGACAGGGGTCGGAGAGACCCAGTACTTC
CASSLGTGVGETQYF
>NA|NA|TRBV20-1|TRBJ2-4
TGCAGTGCTAGGGGTGGGGTCGAAAAAAACATTCAGTACTTC
CSARGGVEKNIQYF
>TRBD1|many|TRBV7-9|TRBJ1-4
TGTGCCAGCAGCTTAGCAGGGGGCGGTGGGGAAAAACTGTTTTTT
CASSLAGGGGEKLFF
>TRBD1|NA|TRBV6-5|TRBJ2-5
TGTGCCAGCTCGCTGGGACAGGGTAGCGAGACCCAGTACTTC
CASSLGQGSETQYF
>TRBD1|NA|TRBV5-5|TRBJ2-5
TGTGCCAGCAACTTGTACAGGGGACAAGAGACCCAGTACTTC
CASNLYRGQETQYF
>NA|many|TRBV6-6|TRBJ2-7
TGTGCCAGCAGTGACGGCTACGAGCAGTACTTC
CASSDGYEQYF
>TRBD2|few|TRBV18|TRBJ2-3
TGTGCCAGCTCAGAGACTAGCGAGAATCTAGAGTATTTT
CASSETSENLEYF
>TRBD2|many|TRBV9|TRBJ2-7
TGTGCCAGCAGCGACCCAGACGGGGCTAGCGGGAGGCCCCACGAGCAGTACTTC
CASSDPDGASGRPHEQYF
>TRBD1|many|TRBV7-8|TRBJ1-5
TGTGCCAGCAGTCCGGGACAGGGGAACCAGCCCCAGCATTTT
CASSPGQGNQPQHF
>TRBD2|many|TRBV20-1|TRBJ2-7
TGCAGCGCCCCCCGGGGGGGTTCCTACGAGCAGTACTTC
CSAPRGGSYEQYF
>NA|many|TRBV5-1|TRBJ2-2
TGCGCCAGCAGCTTGCTCCAGGCCGGGGAGCTGTTTTTT
CASSLLQAGELFF
>NA|many|TRBV19|TRBJ1-3
TGTGCCAGTAGTATACGGGTCAAGAGCTCTGGAAACACCATATATTTT
CASSIRVKSSGNTIYF
>NA|NA|TRBV20-1|TRBJ2-5
TGCGGTGCTAGAGACCCGGGAGCCCTCCAAGAGACCCAGTACTTC
CGARDPGALQETQYF
>NA|few|TRBV28|TRBJ2-7
TGTGCCAGCAGTTTAAACGGTAACTCCTACGAGCAGTACTTC
CASSLNGNSYEQYF
>TRBD2|many|TRBV6-1|TRBJ2-7
TGTGCCAGCAGCCCCACCTTGGCTAGCGGGATCCACGAGCAGTACTTC
CASSPTLASGIHEQYF
>NA|many|TRBV4-1|TRBJ1-4
TGCGCCAGCAGCCCCAGTGGGTCTAATGAAAAACTGTTTTTT
CASSPSGSNEKLFF
>TRBD1|many|TRBV4-2|TRBJ2-7
TGTGCCAGCAGCCAAGATCATCAGACAGGGACCTACGAGCAGTACTTC
CASSQDHQTGTYEQYF
>NA|many|TRBV14|TRBJ2-5
TGTGCCAGCAGCCAAGGCCTAGCCGAGACCCAGTACTTC
CASSQGLAETQYF
>TRBD2|many|TRBV9|TRBJ2-3
TGTGCCAGCAGCGTAGGGGCTAGCGGGAGGGCCGCAGATACGCAGTATTTT
CASSVGASGRAADTQYF
>NA|many|TRBV6-2/TRBV6-3|TRBJ2-7
TGTGCCAGCAGTTACGCTGCATTGGCGAGCTCCTACGAGCAGTACTTC
CASSYAALASSYEQYF
>TRBD1|many|TRBV7-8|TRBJ1-3
TGTGCCAGCAGCTTACTGTGGCAGGGGGCTGGAAACACCATATATTTT
CASSLLWQGAGNTIYF
>TRBD2|few|TRBV2|TRBJ2-3
TGTGTCTCGACTAGCGGGAGGGGGGCCGCAGATACGCAGTATTTT
CVSTSGRGAADTQYF
>NA|many|TRBV24-1|TRBJ2-3
TGTGCCACCACCACGGGCACAGATAGCACAGATACGCAGTATTTT
CATTTGTDSTDTQYF
>NA|many|TRBV5-5|TRBJ1-6
TGTGCCAGCAGCAGGACGGTAAATAATTCACCCCTCCACTTT
CASSRTVNNSPLHF
>TRBD2|NA|TRBV11-3|TRBJ2-4
TGTGCCAGCAGCTTAGGTTCCGGGGAGGGGTCCAAAAACATTCAGTACTTC
CASSLGSGEGSKNIQYF
>TRBD2|many|TRBV20-1|TRBJ2-7
TGCAGTGCGGGCAGGGTTGGCCTAGCGGCGACCTACGAGCAGTACTTC
CSAGRVGLAATYEQYF
>NA|few|TRBV15|TRBJ2-7
TGTGCCACCAGCCAGGCCTGGGGGGAGCAGTACTTC
CATSQAWGEQYF
>TRBD1|many|TRBV24-1|TRBJ2-1
TGTGCCACCAGTGTCTCAACAGGGGTTGAGCAGTTCTTC
CATSVSTGVEQFF
>NA|NA|TRBV6-2/TRBV6-3|TRBJ1-5
TGTGCCAGCAGTTACTCCCCCGCAGGGGTAGGGAGCAATCAGCCCCAGCATTTT
CASSYSPAGVGSNQPQHF
>NA|NA|TRBV28|TRBJ2-2
TGTGCCAGCAGAGCACCGGGACAATCCGGGGAGCTGTTTTTT
CASRAPGQSGELFF
>NA|many|TRBV16|TRBJ2-7
TGTGCCAGCAGCCCCCGAAGTAGCGGTCCCTACGAGCAGTACTTC
CASSPRSSGPYEQYF
>NA|many|TRBV20-1|TRBJ2-5
TGCAGTGCCCGGTGGAGGGACCAAGAGACCCAGTACTTC
CSARWRDQETQYF
>NA|NA|TRBV28|TRBJ2-7
TGTGCCAGCACCCCAAGATTAGGCTACGAGCAGTACTTC
CASTPRLGYEQYF
>TRBD1|many|TRBV20-1|TRBJ1-2
TGCAGTGCTAACAGGGGCCCCTACTATGGCTACACCTTC
CSANRGPYYGYTF
>NA|NA|TRBV11-2|TRBJ2-6
TGTGCCAGCAGCGCCTTCTTGGGCCAATCTGGGGCCAACGTCCTGACTTTC
CASSAFLGQSGANVLTF
>TRBD2|NA|TRBV19|TRBJ2-2
TGTGCCAGTAGTCGACTAGCGGGAGGGCCTTCCGGGGAGCTGTTTTTT
CASSRLAGGPSGELFF
>TRBD1|many|TRBV20-1|TRBJ1-6
TGCAGTGCTAGCGCGGGACAGAATAATTCACCCCTCCACTTT
CSASAGQNNSPLHF
>TRBD2|NA|TRBV12-5|TRBJ2-2
TGTGCTAGTGGTTTCTTAAGGGACACTCCGGGACTAGCGGTAGGTCAACGGGGCACCGGGGAGCTGTTTTTT
CASGFLRDTPGLAVGQRGTGELFF
>TRBD2|NA|TRBV5-1|TRBJ2-7
TGCGCCAGCAGCTTGTACCCTTCCACTAGCGGGAGTGTGCACGAGCAGTACTTC
CASSLYPSTSGSVHEQYF
>TRBD2|NA|TRBV9|TRBJ2-1
TGTGCCAGCAGCGAGCGGACTAGCGCGATCTCCTACAATGAGCAGTTCTTC
CASSERTSAISYNEQFF
>TRBD2|many|TRBV20-1|TRBJ2-7
TGCAGTGCCCCTACTAGCGGGAGGCCCCTAAACTACGAGCAGTACTTC
CSAPTSGRPLNYEQYF
>NA|many|TRBV2|TRBJ2-5
TGTGCCAGCAGGGGGGACAGGGCGGGAGGGGAGACCCAGTACTTC
CASRGDRAGGETQYF